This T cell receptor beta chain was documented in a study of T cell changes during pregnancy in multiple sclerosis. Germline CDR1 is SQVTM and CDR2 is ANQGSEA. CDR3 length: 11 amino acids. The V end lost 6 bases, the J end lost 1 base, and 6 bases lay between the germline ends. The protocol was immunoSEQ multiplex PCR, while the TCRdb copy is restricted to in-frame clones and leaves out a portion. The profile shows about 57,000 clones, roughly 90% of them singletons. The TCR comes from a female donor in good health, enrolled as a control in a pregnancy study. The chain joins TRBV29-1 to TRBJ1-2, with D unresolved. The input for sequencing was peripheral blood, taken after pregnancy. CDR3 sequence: CSVEGNYGYTF. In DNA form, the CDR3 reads TGCAGCGTCGAGGGTAACTATGGCTACACCTTC.